This T cell receptor (beta chain) was sequenced for a study of T-cell memory formation after mild COVID-19 (dated by TCRdb to the early 2020s). Study-wide context: TCR sequence clusters from the two donors were found to be largely donor specific. In a couple of donors, T-cell clones that expanded and contracted after mild COVID-19 were followed by sequencing TCRalpha and TCRbeta repertoires longitudinally. The cohort was made up of two young adult volunteers, one female and one male, who were previously healthy. Results and caveats for the whole study, not just this receptor: Balanced CD4/CD8 phenotypes were observed for clones contracting from day 15 to 85, whereas a bias towards CD4+ was observed for a second wave of clones expanding from day 15 to 37. The detection of some responding clones in pre-infection memory suggests that pre-existing cross-reactive memory T cells joined the SARS-CoV-2 response. Whether the second-wave clones peaking on day 37 were SARS-CoV-2 specific was not confirmed. The study covered only a couple of mild cases, and larger cohorts including severe cases with pre-infection samples were considered necessary. Contracting CD4+ clones appeared mostly in the CM and EM memory subsets, whereas CD8+ clones were enriched in EMRA.

The CDR3 spans 15 residues, from the cysteine through the phenylalanine. The entry retains the CDR3 DNA only, 45 bases that are in frame from base 1. The germline V gene yields LGHNA for CDR1 and YSLEER for CDR2. The junction shows trimming of 0 bases on V and 6 bases on J, plus 13 bases between the germline ends. This clonotype was found a few times. Its antigen remains unidentified. The sample holds no much larger clone one base away, and base qualities are not on file. Sequencer: Illumina NovaSeq 6000. Using 5'RACE with constant-segment primers, TCRalpha and TCRbeta cDNA libraries were constructed, with sample barcodes and unique molecular identifiers added in the process. RNA was extracted from every sample with Trizol reagent. Library amplification was performed in two PCR steps, and a second sample barcode and Illumina TruSeq adapters were introduced in the second step. Libraries were sequenced on an Illumina NovaSeq with 2 x 150 bp paired-end reads. Regarding the original processing steps: The reads were demultiplexed and collapsed into UMI-guided consensus sequences using migec v1.2.7. Using mixcr v2.1.11, UMI consensuses were aligned to TRA and TRB V and J templates and then assembled into clonotypes. A clonotype was counted as expanded or contracted only when both edgeR and NoisET called the clonotype significant, with the noise models trained on biological replicates. edgeR calls used a false discovery rate-adjusted p below 0.01 and a log2 fold-change threshold of 1. As an exploratory analysis of dynamics, max-normalized trajectories of the 1000 most abundant clonotypes were examined by PCA with hierarchical clustering. Separately sequenced CD4+ and CD8+ repertoires were used to assign a CD4 or CD8 phenotype to each responding clone. TCRdb ran its own pipeline on the public reads, namely fastp trimming at Q25 and MiXCR clone calling, and kept in-frame beta chains. CDR3 protein sequences are deduplicated, and each keeps its most common genes and DNA. The V and J calls follow TCRdb's processing rather than the paper's. The table for this sample lists roughly 160,000 distinct CDR3 sequences; roughly 13% of them were counted only once. The leading ten clones occupy roughly 3.4% of the sample.

Ficoll-Paque density gradient centrifugation was the method used to isolate PBMCs. Specimen: PBMCs or a T cell subset sorted from them (not recorded which). This sequence was found in a man younger than 35 who had mild COVID-19 (a few samples of this study predate the infection). The sample titles of this study are shuffled in the database, so cell type and time point are left out; the donor was told from shared clones. Recombination connected TRBV4-3 to TRBJ2-3, with the D gene not clear enough to name. CDR3 region: CASSQEGVHLDTQYF. DNA sequence: TGCGCCAGCAGCCAAGAGGGCGTCCACCTCGATACGCAGTATTTT.